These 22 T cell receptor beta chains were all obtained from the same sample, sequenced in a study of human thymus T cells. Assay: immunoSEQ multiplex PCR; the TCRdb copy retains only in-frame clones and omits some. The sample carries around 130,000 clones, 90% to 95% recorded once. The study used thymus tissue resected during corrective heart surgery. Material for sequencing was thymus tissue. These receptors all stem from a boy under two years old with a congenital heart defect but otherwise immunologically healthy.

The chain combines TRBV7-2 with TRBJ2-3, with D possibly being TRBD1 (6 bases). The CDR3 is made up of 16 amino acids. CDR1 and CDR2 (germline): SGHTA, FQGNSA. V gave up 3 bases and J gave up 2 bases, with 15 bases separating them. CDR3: CASSLRSGTYTDTQYF. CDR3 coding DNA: TGTGCCAGCAGCTTGCGATCCGGGACATACACAGATACGCAGTATTTT. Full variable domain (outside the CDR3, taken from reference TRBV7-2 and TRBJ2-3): GAGVSQSPSNKVTEKGKDVELRCDPISGHTALYWYRQSLGQGLEFLIYFQGNSAPDKSGLPSDRFSAERTGGSVSTLTIQRTQQEDSAVYLCASSLRSGTYTDTQYFGPGTRLTVL.

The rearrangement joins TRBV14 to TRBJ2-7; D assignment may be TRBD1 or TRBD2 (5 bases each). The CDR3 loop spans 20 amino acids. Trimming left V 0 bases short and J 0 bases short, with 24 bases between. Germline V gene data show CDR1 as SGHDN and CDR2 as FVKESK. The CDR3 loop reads CASSQEVGWEMGTDSYEQYF. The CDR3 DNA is TGTGCCAGCAGCCAAGAAGTGGGATGGGAGATGGGGACCGACTCCTACGAGCAGTACTTC. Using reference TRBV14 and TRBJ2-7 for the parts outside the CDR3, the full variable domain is EAGVTQFPSHSVIEKGQTVTLRCDPISGHDNLYWYRRVMGKEIKFLLHFVKESKQDESGMPNNRFLAERTGGTYSTLKVQPAELEDSGVYFCASSQEVGWEMGTDSYEQYFGPGTRLTVT.

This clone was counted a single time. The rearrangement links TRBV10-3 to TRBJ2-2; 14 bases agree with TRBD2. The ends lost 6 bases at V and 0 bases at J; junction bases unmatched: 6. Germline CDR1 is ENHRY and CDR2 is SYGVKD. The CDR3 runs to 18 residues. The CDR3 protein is CAISYGLAGGPNTGELFF. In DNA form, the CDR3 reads TGTGCCATCAGCTACGGACTAGCGGGGGGACCGAACACCGGGGAGCTGTTTTTT.

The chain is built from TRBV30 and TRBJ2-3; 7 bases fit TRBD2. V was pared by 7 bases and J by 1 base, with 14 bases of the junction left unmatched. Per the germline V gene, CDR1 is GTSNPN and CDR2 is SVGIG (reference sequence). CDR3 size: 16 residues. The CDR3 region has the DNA TGTGCCTTGTTGAAGCGGGGCCCCTCTGGCACAGATACGCAGTATTTT. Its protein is CALLKRGPSGTDTQYF. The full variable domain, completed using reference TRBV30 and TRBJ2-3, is SQTIHQWPATLVQPVGSPLSLECTVEGTSNPNLYWYRQAAGRGLQLLFYSVGIGQISSEVPQNLSASRPQDRQFILSSKKLLLSDSGFYLCALLKRGPSGTDTQYFGPGTRLTVL.

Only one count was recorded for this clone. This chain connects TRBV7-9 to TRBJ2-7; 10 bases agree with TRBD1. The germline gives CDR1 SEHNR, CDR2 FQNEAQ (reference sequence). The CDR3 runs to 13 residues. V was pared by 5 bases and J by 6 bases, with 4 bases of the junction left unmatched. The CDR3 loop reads CASSTRDRGEQYF. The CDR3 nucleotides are TGTGCCAGCAGCACCCGGGACAGGGGCGAGCAGTACTTC.

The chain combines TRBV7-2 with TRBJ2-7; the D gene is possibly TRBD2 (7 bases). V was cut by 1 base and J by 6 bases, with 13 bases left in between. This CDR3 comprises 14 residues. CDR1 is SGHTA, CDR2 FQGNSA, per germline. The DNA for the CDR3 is TGTGCCAGCAGCTTAGGTCGGGGGGCCCTCGAGCAGTACTTC. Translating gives CASSLGRGALEQYF.

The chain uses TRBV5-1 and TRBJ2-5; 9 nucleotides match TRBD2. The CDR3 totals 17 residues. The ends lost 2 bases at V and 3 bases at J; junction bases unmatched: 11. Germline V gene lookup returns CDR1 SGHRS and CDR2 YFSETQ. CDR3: CASSLPGLADPKETQYF. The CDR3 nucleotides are TGCGCCAGCAGCTTACCGGGACTAGCCGACCCAAAAGAGACCCAGTACTTC.

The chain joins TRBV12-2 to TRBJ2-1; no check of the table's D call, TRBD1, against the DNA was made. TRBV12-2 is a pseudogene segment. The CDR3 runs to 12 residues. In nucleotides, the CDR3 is TGTGCAAGTCATGCACAGGGGGGTGAGCAGTTCTTC. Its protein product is CASHAQGGEQFF.

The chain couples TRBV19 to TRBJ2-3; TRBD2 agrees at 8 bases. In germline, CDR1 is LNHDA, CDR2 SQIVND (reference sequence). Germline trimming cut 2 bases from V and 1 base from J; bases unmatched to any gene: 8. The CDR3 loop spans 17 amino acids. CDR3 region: CASSILKRGRGTDTQYF. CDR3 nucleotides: TGTGCCAGTAGTATATTAAAGCGGGGGAGAGGCACAGATACGCAGTATTTT.

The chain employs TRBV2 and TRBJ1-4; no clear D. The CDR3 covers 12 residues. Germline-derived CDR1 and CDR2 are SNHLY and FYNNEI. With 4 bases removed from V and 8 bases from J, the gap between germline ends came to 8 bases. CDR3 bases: TGTGCCAGCAGTGGGGTTAAGGAAAAACTGTTTTTT. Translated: CASSGVKEKLFF.

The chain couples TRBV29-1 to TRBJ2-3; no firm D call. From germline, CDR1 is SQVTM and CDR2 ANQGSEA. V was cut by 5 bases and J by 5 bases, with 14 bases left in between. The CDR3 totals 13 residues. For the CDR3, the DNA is TGCAGCGTTTTACCTACAACGGAAGATACGCAGTATTTT. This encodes CSVLPTTEDTQYF.

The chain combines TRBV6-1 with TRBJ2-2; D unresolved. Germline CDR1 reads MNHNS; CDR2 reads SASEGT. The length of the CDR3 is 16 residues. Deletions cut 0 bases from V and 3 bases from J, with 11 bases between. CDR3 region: CASSEARVRDTGELFF. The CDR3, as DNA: TGTGCCAGCAGTGAAGCGCGAGTTAGGGACACCGGGGAGCTGTTTTTT.

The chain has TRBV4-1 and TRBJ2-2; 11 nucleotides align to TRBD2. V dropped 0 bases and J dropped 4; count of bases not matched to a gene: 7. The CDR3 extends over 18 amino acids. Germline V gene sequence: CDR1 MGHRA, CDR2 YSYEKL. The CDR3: CASSQDRLAGGPTGELFF. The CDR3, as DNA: TGCGCCAGCAGCCAAGATAGGCTAGCGGGGGGCCCCACCGGGGAGCTGTTTTTT.

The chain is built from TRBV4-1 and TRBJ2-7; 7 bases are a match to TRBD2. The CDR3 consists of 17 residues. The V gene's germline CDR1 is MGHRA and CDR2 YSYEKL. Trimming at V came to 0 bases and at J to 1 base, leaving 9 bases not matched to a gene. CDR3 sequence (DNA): TGCGCCAGCAGCCAAGATGAGGGGCTAGCGGAGTCCTACGAGCAGTACTTC. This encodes CASSQDEGLAESYEQYF.

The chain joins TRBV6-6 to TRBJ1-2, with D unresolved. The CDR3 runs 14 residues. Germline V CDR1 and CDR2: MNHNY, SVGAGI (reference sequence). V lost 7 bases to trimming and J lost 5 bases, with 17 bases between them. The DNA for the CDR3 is TGTGCCAGCACCCCACGCACAGAAATGTATGGCTACACCTTC. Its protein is CASTPRTEMYGYTF.

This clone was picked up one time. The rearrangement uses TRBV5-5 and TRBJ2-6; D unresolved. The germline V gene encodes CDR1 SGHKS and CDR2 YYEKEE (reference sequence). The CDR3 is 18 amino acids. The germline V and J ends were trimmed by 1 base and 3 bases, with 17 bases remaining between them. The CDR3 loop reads CASSLKARQGGGANVLTF. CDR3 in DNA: TGTGCCAGCAGCTTGAAGGCACGCCAAGGTGGTGGGGCCAACGTCCTGACTTTC.

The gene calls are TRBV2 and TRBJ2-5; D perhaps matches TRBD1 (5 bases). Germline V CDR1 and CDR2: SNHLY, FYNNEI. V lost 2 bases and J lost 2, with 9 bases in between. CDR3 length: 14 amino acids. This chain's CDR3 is CASSELGEQETQYF. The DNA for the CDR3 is TGTGCCAGCAGTGAACTAGGGGAACAAGAGACCCAGTACTTC.

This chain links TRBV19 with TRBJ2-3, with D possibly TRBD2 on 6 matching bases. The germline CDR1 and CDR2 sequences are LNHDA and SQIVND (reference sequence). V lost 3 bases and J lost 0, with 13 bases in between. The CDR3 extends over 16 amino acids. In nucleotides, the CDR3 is TGTGCCAGTAGTATTGGGTGGGGGGTGAGCACAGATACGCAGTATTTT. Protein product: CASSIGWGVSTDTQYF. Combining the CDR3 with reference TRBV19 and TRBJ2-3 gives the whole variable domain DGGITQSPKYLFRKEGQNVTLSCEQNLNHDAMYWYRQDPGQGLRLIYYSQIVNDFQKGDIAEGYSVSREKKESFPLTVTSAQKNPTAFYLCASSIGWGVSTDTQYFGPGTRLTVL.

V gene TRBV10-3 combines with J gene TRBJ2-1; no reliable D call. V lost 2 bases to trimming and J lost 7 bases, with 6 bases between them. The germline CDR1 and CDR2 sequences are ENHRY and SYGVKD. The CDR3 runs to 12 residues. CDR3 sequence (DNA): TGTGCCATCAGTGAGAGAGCAAATGAGCAGTTCTTC. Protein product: CAISERANEQFF.

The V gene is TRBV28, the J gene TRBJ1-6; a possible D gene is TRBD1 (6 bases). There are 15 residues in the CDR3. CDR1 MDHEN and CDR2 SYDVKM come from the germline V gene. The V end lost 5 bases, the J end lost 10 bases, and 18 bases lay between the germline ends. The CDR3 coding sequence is TGTGCCAGCAGTACAGGGAGATCAAAGAGCTCACCCCTCCACTTT. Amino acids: CASSTGRSKSSPLHF.

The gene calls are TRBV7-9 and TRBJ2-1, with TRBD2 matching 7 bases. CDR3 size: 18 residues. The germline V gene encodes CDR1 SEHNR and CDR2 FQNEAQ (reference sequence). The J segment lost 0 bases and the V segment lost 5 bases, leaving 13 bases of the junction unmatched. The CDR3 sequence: CASSVLSGRGISYNEQFF. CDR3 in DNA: TGTGCCAGCAGCGTTCTGTCGGGGAGGGGAATCTCCTACAATGAGCAGTTCTTC.

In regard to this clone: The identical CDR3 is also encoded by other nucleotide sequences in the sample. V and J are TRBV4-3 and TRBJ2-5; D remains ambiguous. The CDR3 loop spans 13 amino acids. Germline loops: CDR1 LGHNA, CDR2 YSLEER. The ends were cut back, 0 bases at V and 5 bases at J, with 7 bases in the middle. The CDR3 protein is CASSQDLRETQYF. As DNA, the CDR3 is TGCGCCAGCAGCCAAGATCTTAGGGAGACCCAGTACTTC.